The clone carrying this T cell receptor beta chain was detected only once. Authors' methods: Amplifying reference gene primers gave estimates of nucleated cell counts. Profiling relied on immunoSEQ multiplex PCR, and the TCRdb table lists in-frame clones only, not all of them. From that table come the V and J calls and clone size; the DNA was used to work out D and trimming. Of about 85,000 clones in the sample, roughly four fifths were seen once. The record originates from a study of blood T cell repertoires in COVID-19. Between the trimmed V and J ends, which lost 4 bases and 2 bases, there was a span of 9 bases. This CDR3 spans 13 amino acids. Germline assignment: CDR1 LNHDA and CDR2 SQIVND (reference sequence).

Sequenced: peripheral blood. V usage is TRBV19 and J usage is TRBJ2-7; D not certain. The clonotype comes from a woman of 80 years or more with acute or convalescent COVID-19. DNA for the CDR3: TGTGCCAGTAGTAGTCGCAACACCTACGAGCAGTACTTC. The encoded protein is CASSSRNTYEQYF.